Given below is one T cell receptor beta chain in context. There is no known antigen for this receptor. No much larger clone exists at a distance of one base, and base qualities are not known. Reading the germline V gene gives CDR1 SGDLS and CDR2 YYNGEE. Compared with germline, V lacks 0 bases and J lacks 0 bases; bases without a gene match: 6. The CDR3 covers 16 residues, taking in both the cysteine and the phenylalanine. Just CDR3 DNA is preserved here, 48 bases in frame from base 1. Every donor was a healthy Caucasian. Three pairs of female monozygotic twins, all aged about 18 to 29 years, were included in the twin cohort. Positive isolation kits from Invitrogen were used to isolate CD4+ and CD8+ T cell populations. Library preparation used 5' RACE. The instrument was an Illumina HiSeq 2000. Template switching added a universal primer binding site, and the final cDNA carried a unique molecular identifier that allowed TCR cDNA molecules to be counted accurately. Specific primers in the conserved constant-segment region were used to synthesize first-strand cDNA for the TCR alpha and beta chains. To control for contamination, every cDNA library carried two barcodes: a SMART-Mk sample barcode plus Illumina barcodes. Two successive PCR steps introduced TruSeq adapter sequences along with Illumina sample barcodes. The Illumina HiSeq platform was used with custom primers to sequence TCR alpha and beta cDNA libraries. In the original analysis: MiGEC was used to process raw reads and extract unique molecular identifiers, and MiXCR was used to find CDR3 positions. For each individual, recombination models were inferred using an EM algorithm with the repgenHMM and IGoR tools. Shared clonotype analysis was performed with the tcR package in R, normalizing sharing by the product of cloneset sizes. Out-of-frame nonproductive sequences were analyzed to study raw recombination free of thymic and clonal selection effects. TCRdb's own reprocessing of the public reads used fastp at Q25 and MiXCR and kept productive beta chains. Rows are combined by CDR3 protein, so each entry shows the most common genes and DNA. The V and J calls were determined by TCRdb, not by the authors. The sample records about 530,000 distinct CDR3 sequences, 13% to 15% of which are singletons. The ten largest clones take up roughly 0.4% of the sample.

The data are from a study of identical twins (dated by TCRdb to 2016 to 2018). Context from the whole study: To test whether fetal clonotypes persist, the study used deep sequencing on TCR alpha and beta repertoires from monozygotic twins, unrelated adults of various ages, and cord blood. To rule out contamination, the twin experiments were replicated at different times with different library preparation protocols. What the authors observed across the whole study: The excess sharing between twins in beta out-of-frame sequences was weaker because fewer shared sequences reduced the signal-to-noise ratio. Conclusions relied on cross-sectional statistical analysis, since the same donors could not be followed over many years. Recombination models systematically underestimated out-of-frame TCR alpha sharing in monozygotic twins but agreed with sharing between unrelated individuals. Invariant T cells such as MAIT and iNKT could partly confound zero-insertion analyses, though diverse VJ usage argued against this for most clonotypes. Fewer insertions were carried by abundant cord blood beta clonotypes, a similar but weaker trend appeared in young adult naive repertoires, and no such trend appeared in memory repertoires. Out-of-frame TCR alpha sequences shared between twins showed an excess of low generation-probability sequences compared with coincidental sharing between unrelated individuals.

These data were also filed under a second study, of yellow fever vaccine responses in identical twins. As the second paper documents: According to the authors, in identical twins the way T cells responded to vaccination appeared partly convergent and partly personalized. The study precisely tracked vaccine-responding T cell clones in identical twins.

The TCR sequence derives from a woman aged 18-29 years in good health. The chain is assembled from TRBV9 and TRBJ2-7; 7 middle bases align to TRBD2. Input material: CD4+ T cells sorted from blood. The CDR3 sequence is CASSVGPAGTSYEQYF. The DNA sequence is TGTGCCAGCAGCGTAGGTCCAGCGGGGACCTCCTACGAGCAGTACTTC.